Given below is one T cell receptor beta chain in context. The germline gives CDR1 SEHNR, CDR2 FQNEAQ (reference sequence). J gave up 3 bases and V 4 bases, and 15 bases lay outside the gene matches. The CDR3 contains 17 residues. TCRdb re-called the 5' RACE reads with MiXCR, one entry per CDR3 protein. Among 560,000 or so distinct CDR3 sequences listed, around a sixth were seen once. This sample was taken from a study of T-cell memory formation after mild COVID-19. Sequencing was done on a sample of PBMCs or a T cell subset sorted from them (not recorded which). V and J are TRBV7-9 and TRBJ2-7; 7 nucleotides agree with TRBD2. The receptor was isolated from an adult woman who had mild COVID-19 (a few samples of this study predate the infection). Cell type and time point are not known. CDR3 bases: TGTGCCAGCAGCTCACACCTACAGGTGGCGGGGGACTACGAGCAGTACTTC. Translating it yields CASSSHLQVAGDYEQYF.